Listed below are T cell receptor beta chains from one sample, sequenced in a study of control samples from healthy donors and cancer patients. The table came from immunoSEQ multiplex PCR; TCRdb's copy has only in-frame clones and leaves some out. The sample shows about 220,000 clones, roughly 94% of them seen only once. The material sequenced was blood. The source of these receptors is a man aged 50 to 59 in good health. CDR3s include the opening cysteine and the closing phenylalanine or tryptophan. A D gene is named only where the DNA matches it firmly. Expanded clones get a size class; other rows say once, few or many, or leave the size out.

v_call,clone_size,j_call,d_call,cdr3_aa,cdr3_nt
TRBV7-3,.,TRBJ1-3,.,CASSRAGGTIYF,TGTGCCAGCAGCCGGGCCGGCGGCACCATATATTTT
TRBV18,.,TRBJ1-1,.,CASSPGGQRGAFF,TGTGCCAGCTCACCAGGGGGCCAGAGGGGAGCTTTCTTT
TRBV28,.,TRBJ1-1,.,CASNSPRDGNTEAFF,TGTGCCAGCAATTCCCCCCGCGACGGGAACACTGAAGCTTTCTTT
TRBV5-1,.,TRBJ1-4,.,CASSSGATGQYEKLFF,TGCGCCAGCAGCTCGGGAGCCACGGGGCAATACGAAAAACTGTTTTTT
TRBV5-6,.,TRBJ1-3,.,CASTGGYSGNTIYF,TGTGCCAGCACGGGGGGGTACTCTGGAAACACCATATATTTT
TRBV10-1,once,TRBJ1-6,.,CASSEYGRNSPLHF,TGCGCCAGCAGTGAGTACGGCAGAAATTCACCCCTCCACTTT
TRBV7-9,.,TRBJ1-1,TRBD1,CASSVGTGVMNTEAFF,TGTGCCAGCAGCGTGGGGACAGGGGTTATGAACACTGAAGCTTTCTTT
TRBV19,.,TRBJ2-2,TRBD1,CASRERDRPNTGELFF,TGTGCCAGTAGGGAAAGGGACAGACCGAACACCGGGGAGCTGTTTTTT
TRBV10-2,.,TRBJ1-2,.,CASSETASGGYTF,TGCGCCAGCAGTGAGACGGCTTCTGGGGGCTACACCTTC
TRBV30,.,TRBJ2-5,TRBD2,CAGGTSGGAGTQYF,TGTGCCGGCGGGACTAGCGGGGGGGCGGGGACCCAGTACTTC
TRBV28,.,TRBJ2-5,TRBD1,CASRGTGTGNQETQYF,TGTGCCAGCAGGGGGACAGGGACTGGAAACCAAGAGACCCAGTACTTC
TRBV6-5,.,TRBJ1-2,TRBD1,CASSYSNRGPYGYTF,TGTGCCAGCAGTTACTCAAACAGGGGACCCTATGGCTACACCTTC
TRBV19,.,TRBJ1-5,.,CASSFDGYQPQHF,TGTGCCAGTAGCTTTGACGGTTATCAGCCCCAGCATTTT
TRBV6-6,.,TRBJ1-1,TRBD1,CASSPGQGAFF,TGTGCCAGCAGCCCCGGACAGGGTGCTTTCTTT
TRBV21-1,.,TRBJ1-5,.,CASSKVGVRGLNQPQHF,TGTGCCAGCAGCAAAGTCGGCGTAAGGGGGCTCAATCAGCCCCAGCATTTT